Following are 4 T cell receptor beta chains from one sample sequenced in a study of cytomegalovirus exposure and HLA in healthy donors. The PCR contained 60 Vbeta and 13 Jbeta primers. Assay used: immunoSEQ multiplex PCR; TCRdb lists only in-frame clones, some missing. The sample yields about 200,000 clones, around four fifths seen once. The specimen was PBMCs. The receptor set was obtained from a woman aged 35 to 49 in good health and CMV-seronegative.

The V and J genes are TRBV9 and TRBJ2-1; no clear D gene. This CDR3 contains 15 residues. Germline CDR1 SGDLS, CDR2 YYNGEE. V lost 0 bases and J 7 bases, leaving 14 bases between the germline ends. The CDR3 here is CASSVGVSPGNEQFF. The DNA for the CDR3 is TGTGCCAGCAGCGTAGGGGTCAGCCCGGGTAATGAGCAGTTCTTC.

The chain combines TRBV4-1 with TRBJ1-3; no clear D gene. The germline V gene has CDR1 MGHRA and CDR2 YSYEKL. The CDR3 extends over 15 amino acids. The V end lost 4 bases, the J end lost 2 bases, and 12 bases lay between the germline ends. The CDR3 region is CASSPPGFAGNTIYF. CDR3 DNA: TGCGCCAGCAGCCCCCCGGGGTTCGCTGGAAACACCATATATTTT.

This clone is a singleton in its sample. The chain joins TRBV6-6 to TRBJ2-7; perhaps TRBD1 as D (8 bases). This CDR3 has 16 amino acids. Germline V gives CDR1 MNHNY, CDR2 SVGAGI (reference sequence). Trimming took off 4 bases at V and 3 bases at J, with 19 bases between the two ends. The chain's CDR3 is CASSSRTGTNYYEQYF. In DNA form, the CDR3 reads TGTGCCAGCAGTTCGAGGACAGGGACTAACTACTACGAGCAGTACTTC.

The chain couples TRBV5-1 to TRBJ1-4, with D perhaps matching TRBD1 (6 bases). Germline lookup yields CDR1 SGHRS and CDR2 YFSETQ. The CDR3 length is 16 residues. The V end was cut by 3 bases, the J end by 8 bases, with 20 bases between. CDR3 protein: CASSWGIQGRFEKLFF. The CDR3 coding sequence is TGCGCCAGCAGCTGGGGGATACAGGGCCGCTTCGAAAAACTGTTTTTT.